These 15 T cell receptor beta chains came from one sample sequenced in a study of OX40 agonist ivuxolimab in advanced cancers. The protocol was immunoSEQ multiplex PCR, while the TCRdb copy is restricted to in-frame clones and leaves out a portion. The sample includes 43,000 or so clones, around 85% of them seen just once. The sequenced sample was CD4+ or CD8+ T cells sorted from blood, obtained in a trial of the OX40 agonist ivuxolimab. The origin of the receptors is an adult with an advanced solid tumor such as melanoma, head and neck, liver or kidney cancer.

The CDR3 sequence: CASSLGLLAGTNTGELFF. CDR3 nucleotide sequence: TGCGCCAGCAGCTTGGGACTACTAGCGGGAACAAACACCGGGGAGCTGTTTTTT. V is TRBV5-1 and J is TRBJ2-2, with 10 bases aligning to TRBD2. Germline CDR1 is SGHRS and CDR2 is YFSETQ. V was pared by 0 bases and J by 2 bases, with 7 bases of the junction left unmatched. The CDR3 length is 18 residues.

This clone has more than one count but fewer than ten. The rearrangement uses TRBV27 and TRBJ1-2; D is unclear. V lost 6 bases and J lost 8, with 10 bases in between. The CDR3 sequence is 11 residues long. Per germline, CDR1 MNHEY and CDR2 SMNVEV (reference sequence). The CDR3 nucleotides are TGTGCCAGCAGCCAAGGTTGGGGCTACACCTTC. Protein sequence: CASSQGWGYTF.

Only a few counts were recorded for this clone. The rearrangement uses TRBV5-1 and TRBJ1-5; no reliable D call. The CDR3 is 13 amino acids. The germline CDR1 and CDR2 sequences are SGHRS and YFSETQ. The V gene lost 4 bases and the J gene lost 0 bases, with 5 bases spanning the gap. This chain's CDR3 is CASSRDSNQPQHF. The CDR3 DNA sequence: TGCGCCAGCAGCCGGGATAGCAATCAGCCCCAGCATTTT.

V and J are TRBV10-3 and TRBJ2-1, with a possible D match to TRBD1 (5 bases). Trimming pared 9 bases from V and 1 base from J, leaving 13 bases between. In germline, CDR1 is ENHRY, CDR2 SYGVKD. The CDR3 extends over 14 amino acids. The CDR3 DNA sequence: TGTGCCATTTTTGACAGCGATTCCTACAATGAGCAGTTCTTC. It translates to CAIFDSDSYNEQFF.

The genes are TRBV28 and TRBJ2-2; 9 positions agree with TRBD1. This CDR3 region has 17 residues. V shed 2 bases, J shed 3 bases, and the junction held 7 bases outside the gene matches. CDR1 and CDR2 from the germline V gene are MDHEN and SYDVKM. CDR3 DNA: TGTGCCAGCAGTTTAGGGCCGGGACAGGGTCACACCGGGGAGCTGTTTTTT. Encoded protein: CASSLGPGQGHTGELFF. Looking up the rest from reference TRBV28 and TRBJ2-2 gives the full variable domain: DVKVTQSSRYLVKRTGEKVFLECVQDMDHENMFWYRQDPGLGLRLIYFSYDVKMKEKGDIPEGYSVSREKKERFSLILESASTNQTSMYLCASSLGPGQGHTGELFFGEGSRLTVL.

In this sample, this clone turned up a few times. The V gene is TRBV7-8, the J gene TRBJ2-7; 12 bases match TRBD2. Trimming cost V 7 bases and J 3 bases; bases outside gene matches: 7. The CDR3 has 15 residues. Germline V lookup: CDR1 SGHVS, CDR2 FQNEAQ. The CDR3 reads CASIGLAGHLYEQYF. The CDR3 DNA reads TGTGCCAGCATCGGACTAGCGGGACACCTCTACGAGCAGTACTTC. Full variable domain (rest looked up from reference TRBV7-8 and TRBJ2-7): GAGVSQSPRYKVAKRGQDVALRCDPISGHVSLFWYQQALGQGPEFLTYFQNEAQLDKSGLPSDRFFAERPEGSVSTLKIQRTQQEDSAVYLCASIGLAGHLYEQYFGPGTRLTVT.

The genes are TRBV6-1 and TRBJ2-1; 10 bases are a match to TRBD2. The germline V gene has CDR1 MNHNS and CDR2 SASEGT. CDR3 length: 15 amino acids. The J segment lost 5 bases and the V segment lost 5 bases, leaving 6 bases of the junction unmatched. In DNA, the CDR3 is TGTGCCAGCAGTTCCAGGACTAGCGGCAACAATGAGCAGTTCTTC. Translation: CASSSRTSGNNEQFF.

V usage is TRBV30 and J usage is TRBJ2-1; perhaps TRBD2 as D (5 bases). V lost 3 bases to trimming and J lost 11 bases, with 11 bases between them. Germline values: CDR1 GTSNPN, CDR2 SVGIG (reference sequence). The CDR3 has 11 amino acids. The CDR3 sequence: CAWSEGGQQFF. The CDR3 DNA is TGTGCCTGGAGCGAAGGCGGGCAGCAGTTCTTC.

This clone was detected a few times. The rearrangement links TRBV29-1 to TRBJ2-7; 7 nucleotides agree with TRBD2. V lost 2 bases, J lost 5 bases, and 12 bases stayed unmatched. CDR1 and CDR2 (germline): SQVTM, ANQGSEA. The CDR3 contains 15 residues. In nucleotides, the CDR3 is TGCAGCGTTGAAATTCGGGCGGGAGCATTCGACGAGCAGTACTTC. Residues: CSVEIRAGAFDEQYF.

The CDR3 here is CAWSTASSAYSNQPQHF. The CDR3 DNA is TGTGCCTGGAGCACAGCCTCCTCCGCCTATAGCAATCAGCCCCAGCATTTT. The V gene is TRBV30, the J gene TRBJ1-5; D remains unclear. V lost 3 bases to trimming and J lost 0 bases, with 18 bases between them. Per germline, CDR1 GTSNPN and CDR2 SVGIG (reference sequence). There are 17 residues in the CDR3.

The rearrangement uses TRBV7-9 and TRBJ2-5; no firm D call. This CDR3 is built from 15 residues. The germline gives CDR1 SEHNR, CDR2 FQNEAQ (reference sequence). V shed 5 bases and J shed 6 bases, with 19 bases lying between them. CDR3 protein: CASSPIGGVGKTQYF. CDR3 nucleotides: TGTGCCAGCAGCCCCATTGGCGGAGTGGGAAAGACCCAGTACTTC.

This CDR3 is CASSLAHKGLAGGEQYF. CDR3 DNA sequence: TGTGCCAGCAGCTTAGCCCACAAGGGACTAGCGGGAGGCGAGCAGTACTTC. This chain links TRBV7-9 with TRBJ2-7; TRBD2 agrees at 15 bases. The CDR3 extends over 17 amino acids. With V trimmed by 0 bases and J by 6 bases, 6 bases remained unmatched. The germline CDR1 and CDR2 sequences are SEHNR and FQNEAQ (reference sequence).

This clone has a single count. The chain has TRBV6-1 and TRBJ2-1; 9 bases fit TRBD1. The CDR3 runs 15 residues. J lost 2 bases, V lost 6 bases, and 5 bases had no gene match. In germline, CDR1 is MNHNS, CDR2 SASEGT. Here the CDR3 DNA reads TGTGCCAGCAGACTGGACAGGGGAACCTACAATGAGCAGTTCTTC. Its translation is CASRLDRGTYNEQFF.

The table lists this clone with a count of one. The gene calls are TRBV30 and TRBJ2-3; D not certain. The V end lost 0 bases, the J end lost 1 base, and 11 bases lay between the germline ends. Germline V gives CDR1 GTSNPN, CDR2 SVGIG (reference sequence). This CDR3 has 15 amino acids. The CDR3 is CAWSVAGFGTDTQYF. In DNA, the CDR3 is TGTGCCTGGAGTGTAGCCGGATTCGGCACAGATACGCAGTATTTT.

The V call is TRBV4-1, the J call TRBJ2-7; TRBD1 agrees at 9 bases. Germline-derived CDR1 and CDR2 are MGHRA and YSYEKL. Trimming removed 4 bases from V and 3 bases from J; junction bases left unmatched: 4. This CDR3 region has 14 residues. CDR3 bases: TGCGCCAGCAGCCTCTCGACAGGGGGCTACGAGCAGTACTTC. It specifies CASSLSTGGYEQYF.